The 13 T cell receptor beta chains below all came from one sample that was sequenced in a study of CD4+ T cells in melanoma. The table came from immunoSEQ multiplex PCR; TCRdb's copy has only in-frame clones and leaves some out. The sample lists approximately 12,000 clones, around 71% seen once, with roughly 12% in the top ten. What was sequenced was cells from a culture (not recorded whether cultured in vitro). Every receptor here comes from a human donor with melanoma.

V gene TRBV4-2 combines with J gene TRBJ2-3; 9 bases agree with TRBD2. V was clipped by 4 bases and J by 4 bases; unmatched bases: 12. Germline loops: CDR1 LGHNA, CDR2 YNFKEQ. The CDR3 is made up of 17 amino acids. In DNA, the CDR3 is TGTGCCAGCAGCCGGGCTGGCGGGGGGGAGTCCGCAGATACGCAGTATTTT. Translating it yields CASSRAGGGESADTQYF.

The V call is TRBV7-9, the J call TRBJ2-5; unclear D gene. Trimming removed 1 base at V and 5 bases at J, with 8 bases between. This CDR3 region has 13 residues. Germline lookup yields CDR1 SEHNR and CDR2 FQNEAQ (reference sequence). The CDR3, as DNA: TGTGCCAGCAGCTTAGGACCGGTTGAGACCCAGTACTTC. It encodes CASSLGPVETQYF.

V gene TRBV6-5 combines with J gene TRBJ1-1; D not certain. This CDR3 is built from 14 residues. Germline V gene lookup returns CDR1 MNHEY and CDR2 SVGAGI. Trimming shortened V by 3 bases and J by 6 bases, and 14 bases separated the two germline ends. In nucleotides, the CDR3 is TGTGCCAGCAGTTATGAGGGAGGCGCGCCTGAAGCTTTCTTT. This encodes CASSYEGGAPEAFF.

The chain links TRBV5-1 to TRBJ2-3; D may be TRBD1 (5 bases). Trimming pared 7 bases from V and 2 bases from J, leaving 20 bases between. Germline lookup yields CDR1 SGHRS and CDR2 YFSETQ. The CDR3 consists of 16 residues. This CDR3 reads CASRINPREITDTQYF. The CDR3 DNA follows: TGCGCCAGCCGCATTAACCCCAGGGAAATCACAGATACGCAGTATTTT.

The sample holds a few counts of this clone. The chain combines TRBV6-5 with TRBJ1-3; D not certain. Per the germline V gene, CDR1 is MNHEY and CDR2 is SVGAGI. Trimming took off 7 bases at V and 14 bases at J, with 18 bases between the two ends. The CDR3 runs to 12 residues. Written as DNA, the CDR3 is TGTGCCAGCACTCCCTCCGGGATCTCCGTATATTTT. This gives the protein CASTPSGISVYF.

This chain connects TRBV6-6 to TRBJ2-7, with D unclear. V was clipped by 6 bases and J by 2 bases, with 8 bases between them. Germline lookup yields CDR1 MNHNY and CDR2 SVGAGI (reference sequence). The CDR3 contains 12 residues. This CDR3 reads CASRHDAYEQYF. The CDR3 nucleotides read TGTGCCAGCAGACACGATGCCTACGAGCAGTACTTC.

The gene calls are TRBV6-1 and TRBJ1-2; 12 nucleotides line up with TRBD1. Germline V lookup: CDR1 MNHNS, CDR2 SASEGT. With 7 bases clipped from V and 8 bases from J, the junction kept 11 bases outside the gene matches. The CDR3 is 15 amino acids. The CDR3 here is CASNILGDRGLGYTF. DNA for the CDR3: TGTGCCAGCAATATACTTGGGGACAGGGGGCTCGGCTACACCTTC.

This clone was counted only a few times. This sequence joins TRBV7-9 and TRBJ1-6; D not resolved. This CDR3 is built from 14 residues. The germline V gene has CDR1 SEHNR and CDR2 FQNEAQ (reference sequence). V lost 1 base to trimming and J lost 3 bases, with 4 bases between them. CDR3 sequence (DNA): TGTGCCAGCAGCTTAGGACACTATAATTCACCCCTCCACTTT. Translation: CASSLGHYNSPLHF. The full variable domain, in which reference TRBV7-9 and TRBJ1-6 provide the parts outside the CDR3, is DTGVSQNPRHKITKRGQNVTFRCDPISEHNRLYWYRQTLGQGPEFLTYFQNEAQLEKSRLLSDRFSAERPKGSFSTLEIQRTEQGDSAMYLCASSLGHYNSPLHFGNGTRLTVT.

The V and J genes are TRBV5-8 and TRBJ1-1, with a weak D call TRBD1 (5 bases). The V gene's germline CDR1 is SGHTS and CDR2 YDEGEE. Trimming stripped 1 base from V and 7 bases from J, with 14 bases between. The CDR3 consists of 14 residues. In DNA form, the CDR3 reads TGTGCCAGCAGCTTGTGGGGCACTCAAGGTGAAGCTTTCTTT. It specifies CASSLWGTQGEAFF.

The chain couples TRBV7-8 to TRBJ2-1; D is unclear. The CDR3 runs to 15 residues. The germline gives CDR1 SGHVS, CDR2 FQNEAQ. V was cut by 3 bases and J by 4 bases, with 13 bases left in between. The CDR3 sequence: CASSFKTAAYNEQFF. CDR3 in DNA: TGTGCCAGCAGCTTTAAGACGGCGGCGTACAATGAGCAGTTCTTC.

This chain's CDR3 is CASSLWGTETQYF. The CDR3, as DNA: TGTGCCAGCAGCTTGTGGGGTACGGAGACCCAGTACTTC. The chain carries TRBV5-6 and TRBJ2-5; D is uncertain. Trimming stripped 1 base from V and 5 bases from J, with 9 bases between. The CDR3 is 13 amino acids. CDR1 and CDR2 (germline): SGHDT, YYEEEE.

The gene calls are TRBV14 and TRBJ2-2; D call uncertain. V lost 2 bases and J lost 3, with 4 bases in between. This CDR3 has 13 amino acids. Germline V lookup: CDR1 SGHDN, CDR2 FVKESK. The CDR3 DNA is TGTGCCAGCAGCCAACTACACACCGGGGAGCTGTTTTTT. This codes for CASSQLHTGELFF.

The V and J genes are TRBV30 and TRBJ1-3, with a weak D call TRBD1 (6 bases). The V and J ends lost 1 base and 5 bases respectively, with 9 bases between them. The V gene's germline CDR1 is GTSNPN and CDR2 SVGIG (reference sequence). The CDR3 runs to 13 residues. This CDR3 is CAWSGTARNTIYF. CDR3 in DNA: TGTGCCTGGAGTGGGACAGCGCGAAACACCATATATTTT.